This TCR beta chain stems from a study of human CD8 memory T cell subsets. Study-level results: Only minimal overlap was seen between the stem-like memory and the precursor exhausted T cell repertoires.

Production of TCR beta libraries used UMI-labeled 5' RACE as the method. Using the 5' RACE reads, TCRdb records one entry per CDR3 protein without DNA. Recorded for this sample: 9,500 to 13,000 distinct CDR3 sequences. Among CD8+ T cells, TPEX were CCR7+ PD-1+ TIGIT+ early memory cells with exhausted-like traits. Buffy coats of healthy donors yielded the PBMC. Each subset gave duplicate vials of some 150,000 sorted CD8+ T cells for RNA. Germline V gives CDR1 WNHNN, CDR2 SYGVQD (reference sequence). The CDR3 spans 12 residues. To note about this clonotype: The antigen is undetermined.

The sequence was collected from a human donor in good health. Material for sequencing was CD8+ T cells from PBMCs. The chain couples TRBV10-1 to TRBJ2-7. The chain's CDR3 is CASSDGIDEQYF.